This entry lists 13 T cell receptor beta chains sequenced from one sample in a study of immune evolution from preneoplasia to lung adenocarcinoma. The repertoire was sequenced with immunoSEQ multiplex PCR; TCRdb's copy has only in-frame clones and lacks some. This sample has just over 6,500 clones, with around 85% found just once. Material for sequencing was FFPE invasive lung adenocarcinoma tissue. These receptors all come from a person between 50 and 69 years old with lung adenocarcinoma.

Here the CDR3 reads CAWSVHAEQYF. The CDR3 bases are TGTGCCTGGAGTGTACACGCGGAGCAGTACTTC. The V call is TRBV30, the J call TRBJ2-7; D unresolved. Germline assignment: CDR1 GTSNPN and CDR2 SVGIG (reference sequence). V was shortened by 0 bases and J by 7 bases, with 7 bases between the two germline ends. This CDR3 is 11 amino acids long.

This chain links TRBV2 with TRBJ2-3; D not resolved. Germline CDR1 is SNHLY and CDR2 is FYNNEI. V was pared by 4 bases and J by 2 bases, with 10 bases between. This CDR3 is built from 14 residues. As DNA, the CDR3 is TGTGCCAGCAGTGTAAGGGAACTCACAGATACGCAGTATTTT. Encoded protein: CASSVRELTDTQYF.

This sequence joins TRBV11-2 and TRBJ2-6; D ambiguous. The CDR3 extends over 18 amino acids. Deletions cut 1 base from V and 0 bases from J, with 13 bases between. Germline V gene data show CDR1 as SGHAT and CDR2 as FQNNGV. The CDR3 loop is CASSLGPLHSSGANVLTF. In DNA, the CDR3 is TGTGCCAGCAGCTTAGGTCCGTTACATAGCTCTGGGGCCAACGTCCTGACTTTC.

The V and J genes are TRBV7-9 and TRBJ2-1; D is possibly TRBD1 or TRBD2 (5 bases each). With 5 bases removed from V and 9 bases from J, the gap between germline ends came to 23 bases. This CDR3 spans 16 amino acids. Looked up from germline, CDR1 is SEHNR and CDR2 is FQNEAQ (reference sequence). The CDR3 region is CASSTGTARYKSEQFF. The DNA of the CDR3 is TGTGCCAGCAGCACGGGGACGGCTCGATACAAAAGTGAGCAGTTCTTC.

CDR3 bases: TGTGCCAGCAGTTTATCGGGGTTCGAAAAACTGTTTTTT. Protein product: CASSLSGFEKLFF. V and J are TRBV27 and TRBJ1-4; no definite D call. CDR3 size: 13 residues. The V end lost 0 bases, the J end lost 8 bases, and 7 bases lay between the germline ends. Germline CDR1 and CDR2: MNHEY and SMNVEV (reference sequence).

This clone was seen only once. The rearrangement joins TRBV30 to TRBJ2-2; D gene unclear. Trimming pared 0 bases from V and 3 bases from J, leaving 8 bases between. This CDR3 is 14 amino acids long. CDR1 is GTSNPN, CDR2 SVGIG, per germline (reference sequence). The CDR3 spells CAWSVMRYTGELFF. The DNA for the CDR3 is TGTGCCTGGAGTGTGATGCGGTACACCGGGGAGCTGTTTTTT.

The CDR3 here is CASSPPDRGIYEQYF. CDR3 nucleotide sequence: TGTGCCAGCAGTCCCCCGGACAGGGGAATTTACGAGCAGTACTTC. The rearrangement joins TRBV27 to TRBJ2-7, with 9 bases lining up with TRBD1. The ends lost 5 bases at V and 4 bases at J; junction bases unmatched: 9. CDR3 size: 15 residues. Germline V gene data show CDR1 as MNHEY and CDR2 as SMNVEV (reference sequence).

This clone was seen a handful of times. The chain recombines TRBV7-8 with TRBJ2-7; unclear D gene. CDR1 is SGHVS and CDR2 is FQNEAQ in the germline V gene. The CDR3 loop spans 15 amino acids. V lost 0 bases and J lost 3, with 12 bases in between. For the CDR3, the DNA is TGTGCCAGCAGCTTAGCATACGGGCCTATCTACGAGCAGTACTTC. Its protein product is CASSLAYGPIYEQYF.

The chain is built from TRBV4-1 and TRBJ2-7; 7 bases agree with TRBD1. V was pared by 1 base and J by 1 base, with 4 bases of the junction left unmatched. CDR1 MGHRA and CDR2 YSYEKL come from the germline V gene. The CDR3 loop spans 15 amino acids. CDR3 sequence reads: CASSQVYRGSYEQYF. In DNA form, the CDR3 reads TGCGCCAGCAGCCAAGTATACAGGGGATCCTACGAGCAGTACTTC.

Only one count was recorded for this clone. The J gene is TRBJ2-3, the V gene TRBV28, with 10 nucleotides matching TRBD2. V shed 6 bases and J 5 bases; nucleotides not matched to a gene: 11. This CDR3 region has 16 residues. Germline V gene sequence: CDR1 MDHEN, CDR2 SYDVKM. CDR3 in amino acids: CASSSEREGRVDTQYF. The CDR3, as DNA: TGTGCCAGCAGCTCGGAGCGGGAGGGCCGAGTAGATACGCAGTATTTT. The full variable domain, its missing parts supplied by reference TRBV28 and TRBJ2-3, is DVKVTQSSRYLVKRTGEKVFLECVQDMDHENMFWYRQDPGLGLRLIYFSYDVKMKEKGDIPEGYSVSREKKERFSLILESASTNQTSMYLCASSSEREGRVDTQYFGPGTRLTVL.

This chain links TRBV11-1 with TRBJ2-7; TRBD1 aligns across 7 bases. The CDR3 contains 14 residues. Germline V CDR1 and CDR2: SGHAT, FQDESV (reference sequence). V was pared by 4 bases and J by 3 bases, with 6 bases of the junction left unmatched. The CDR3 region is CASSSHRGVYEQYF. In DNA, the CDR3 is TGTGCCAGCAGCTCCCACAGGGGCGTCTACGAGCAGTACTTC. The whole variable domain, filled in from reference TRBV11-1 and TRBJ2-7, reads EAEVAQSPRYKITEKSQAVAFWCDPISGHATLYWYRQILGQGPELLVQFQDESVVDDSQLPKDRFSAERLKGVDSTLKIQPAELGDSAMYLCASSSHRGVYEQYFGPGTRLTVT.

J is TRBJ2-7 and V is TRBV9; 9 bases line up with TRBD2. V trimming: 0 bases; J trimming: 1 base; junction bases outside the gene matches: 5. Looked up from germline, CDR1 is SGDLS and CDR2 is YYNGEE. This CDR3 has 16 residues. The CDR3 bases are TGTGCCAGCAGCGTAGGCCCTAGCGGGATTTCCTACGAGCAGTACTTC. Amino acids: CASSVGPSGISYEQYF.

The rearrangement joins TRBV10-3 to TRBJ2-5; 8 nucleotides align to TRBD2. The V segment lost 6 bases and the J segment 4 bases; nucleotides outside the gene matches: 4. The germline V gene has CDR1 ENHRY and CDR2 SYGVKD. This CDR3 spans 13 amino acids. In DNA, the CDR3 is TGTGCCATCAGCCCGGGGGGGTTAGAGACCCAGTACTTC. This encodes CAISPGGLETQYF.